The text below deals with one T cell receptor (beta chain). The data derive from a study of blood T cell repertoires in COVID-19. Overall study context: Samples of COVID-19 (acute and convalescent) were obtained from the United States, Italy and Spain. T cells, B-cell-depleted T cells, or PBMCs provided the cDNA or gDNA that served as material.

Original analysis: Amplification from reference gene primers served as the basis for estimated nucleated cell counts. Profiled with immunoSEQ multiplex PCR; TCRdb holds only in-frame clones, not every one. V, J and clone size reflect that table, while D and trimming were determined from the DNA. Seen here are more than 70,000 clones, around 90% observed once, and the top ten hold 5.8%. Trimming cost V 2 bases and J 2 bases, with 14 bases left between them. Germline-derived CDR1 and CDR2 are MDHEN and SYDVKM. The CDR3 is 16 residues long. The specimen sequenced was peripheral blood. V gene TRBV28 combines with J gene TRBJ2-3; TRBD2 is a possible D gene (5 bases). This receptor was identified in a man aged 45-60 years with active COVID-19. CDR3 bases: TGTGCCAGCAGTTTACCAAACGGGGTGGACACAGATACGCAGTATTTT. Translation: CASSLPNGVDTDTQYF.